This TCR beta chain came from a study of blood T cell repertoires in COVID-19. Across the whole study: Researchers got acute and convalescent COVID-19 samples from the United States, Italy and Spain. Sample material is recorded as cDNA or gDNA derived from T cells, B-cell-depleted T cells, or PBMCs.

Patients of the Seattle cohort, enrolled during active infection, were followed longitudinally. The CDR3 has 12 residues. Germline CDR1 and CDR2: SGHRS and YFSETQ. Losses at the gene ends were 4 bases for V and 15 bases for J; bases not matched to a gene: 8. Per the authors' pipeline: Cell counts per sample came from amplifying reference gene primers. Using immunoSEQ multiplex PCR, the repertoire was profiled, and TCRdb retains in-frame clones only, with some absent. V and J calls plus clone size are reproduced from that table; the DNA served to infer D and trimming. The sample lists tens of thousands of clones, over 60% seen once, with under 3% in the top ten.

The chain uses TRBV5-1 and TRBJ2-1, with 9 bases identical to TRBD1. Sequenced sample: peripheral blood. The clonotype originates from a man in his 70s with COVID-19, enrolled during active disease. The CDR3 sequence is CASSPPDRGWFF. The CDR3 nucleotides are TGCGCCAGCAGCCCACCGGACAGGGGATGGTTCTTC.